Shown below are 16 T cell receptor beta chains from a single sample sequenced in a study of naive and memory T cell subsets (dated by TCRdb to 2015 to 2018). Libraries were built with UMI-ligation and nested PCR. The sequencing machine was an Illumina MiSeq. To cover both TRBC1 and TRBC2, the beta constant-region primer consisted of an equimolar mix of two oligonucleotides. Four rounds of PCR were used to amplify ligated cDNA, with nested alpha and beta constant-region primers being used together with the SP2 primer. TCRdb handled the public reads itself, with Q25 trimming in fastp and clone calling in MiXCR, and kept productive beta chains. Rows merge per CDR3 protein into single entries with the most common DNA and genes. The sample table holds about 90,000 distinct CDR3 sequences, of which around 11% were seen once. The ten largest clones take up 0.12% to 0.15% of the sample. The antigens of these receptors remain unknown.

The full study reports these points: A few larger clonotypes were present in naive repertoires, particularly the CD8 repertoires, and these clonotypes were possibly memory cells re-expressing CD45RA.

The material sequenced was naive CD4+ T cells from blood. The cell subset or site label, as the study defines it: naive T cells, CD45RA high CD27+. The receptors were gathered from a human donor in good health.

This clonotype was detected ten times or more. The V gene is TRBV19, the J gene TRBJ2-7, with D perhaps matching TRBD2 (6 bases). Trimming removed 10 bases from V and 2 bases from J, with 18 bases in between. The length of the CDR3 is 14 residues. Germline V lookup: CDR1 LNHDA, CDR2 SQIVND (reference sequence). For the CDR3, the DNA is TGTGCCACCCAGGAGGGACGTCCCCCCTACGAGCAGTACTTC. Encoded protein: CATQEGRPPYEQYF.

This clonotype came up a few times. The junction departs from the called germline gene at one end, perhaps through a read error. In DNA form, the CDR3 reads TGTGCCAGCTTCACGCCCTATGGCTACTCCTTC. Protein product: CASFTPYGYSF. V usage is TRBV6-2 or TRBV6-3 and J usage is TRBJ1-2; no clear D. Looked up from germline, CDR1 is MNHEY and CDR2 is SVGEGT. This CDR3 contains 11 residues.

This clonotype was observed many times. V is TRBV7-8 and J is TRBJ1-5; D may be TRBD1 (5 bases). The germline V gene encodes CDR1 SGHVS and CDR2 FQNEAQ. This CDR3 region has 20 residues. Trimming removed 5 bases at V and 1 base at J, with 27 bases between. CDR3 amino acids: CASSPRDYLQGGYSNQPQHF. The CDR3, as DNA: TGTGCCAGCAGCCCTCGAGATTATTTGCAGGGAGGGTACAGCAATCAGCCCCAGCATTTT. The full variable domain, its missing parts supplied by reference TRBV7-8 and TRBJ1-5, is GAGVSQSPRYKVAKRGQDVALRCDPISGHVSLFWYQQALGQGPEFLTYFQNEAQLDKSGLPSDRFFAERPEGSVSTLKIQRTQQEDSAVYLCASSPRDYLQGGYSNQPQHFGDGTRLSIL.

The V gene is TRBV6-6, the J gene TRBJ2-1; no firm D call. The germline V gene has CDR1 MNHNY and CDR2 SVGAGI (reference sequence). Trimming left V 4 bases short and J 0 bases short, with 7 bases between. The CDR3 runs 14 residues. The DNA of the CDR3 is TGTGCCAGCAGTTGGGGTAGCTCCTACAATGAGCAGTTCTTC. Translating it yields CASSWGSSYNEQFF.

The chain is built from TRBV5-1 and TRBJ1-4, with D perhaps matching TRBD1 (5 bases). The CDR3 spans 15 residues. The V gene lost 2 bases and the J gene lost 0 bases, with 8 bases spanning the gap. Germline V gene lookup returns CDR1 SGHRS and CDR2 YFSETQ. The CDR3 loop reads CASSFDRATNEKLFF. The CDR3, as DNA: TGCGCCAGCAGCTTCGACAGAGCAACTAATGAAAAACTGTTTTTT.

The V and J genes are TRBV20-1 and TRBJ2-3; 7 bases fit TRBD2. This CDR3 is 15 amino acids long. Germline V CDR1 and CDR2: DFQATT, SNEGSKA (reference sequence). With 5 bases clipped from V and 0 bases from J, the junction kept 8 bases outside the gene matches. The DNA of the CDR3 is TGCAGTGCTTCCCCACTGCGGGGGAGCACAGATACGCAGTATTTT. Translated: CSASPLRGSTDTQYF.

Ten or more counts support this clonotype. The rearrangement joins TRBV5-6 to TRBJ1-4, with unresolved D. CDR1 SGHDT and CDR2 YYEEEE come from the germline V gene. Trimming shortened V by 1 base and J by 5 bases, and 15 bases separated the two germline ends. CDR3 size: 16 residues. CDR3 nucleotide sequence: TGTGCCAGCAGCTTGTACCATAGACGGCAAAATGAAAAACTGTTTTTT. It specifies CASSLYHRRQNEKLFF. Drawing the rest from reference TRBV5-6 and TRBJ1-4, the complete variable domain is DAGVTQSPTHLIKTRGQQVTLRCSPKSGHDTVSWYQQALGQGPQFIFQYYEEEERQRGNFPDRFSGHQFPNYSSELNVNALLLGDSALYLCASSLYHRRQNEKLFFGSGTQLSVL.

This clonotype showed up just a few times. The genes are TRBV12-3 or TRBV12-4 and TRBJ2-2; 15 bases match TRBD2. This CDR3 comprises 17 residues. After removal of 6 bases from V and 5 bases from J, the junction contained 7 bases not matched to a gene. The CDR3 sequence is CASSPIGTSGRTGELFF. The CDR3 DNA reads as TGTGCCAGCAGCCCAATCGGGACTAGCGGGAGGACCGGGGAGCTGTTTTTT.

This clonotype was detected a few times. J is TRBJ2-5 and V is TRBV11-3, with D possibly matching TRBD2 (7 bases). Germline assignment: CDR1 SGHNT and CDR2 YENEEA. This CDR3 region has 15 residues. V lost 5 bases, J lost 4 bases, and 17 bases lay in between. CDR3 bases: TGTGCCAGCAGCGACCACCGGGGGGCTGGAGAGACCCAGTACTTC. The encoded protein is CASSDHRGAGETQYF.

Of note for this clonotype: A read error is possible here, since a much larger clone lies one base away. The chain links TRBV12-3 or TRBV12-4 to TRBJ2-3; D tentatively reads TRBD1 or TRBD2 (5 bases each). V dropped 5 bases and J dropped 0 bases, with 12 bases sitting between them. CDR3 length: 15 amino acids. Here the CDR3 DNA reads TGTGCCAGCAGTCCCACGGGACGGAGCACAGATACGCAGTATTTT. Translating gives CASSPTGRSTDTQYF.

This clonotype was detected a few times. The chain carries TRBV28 and TRBJ2-6, with D perhaps matching TRBD1 (8 bases). The germline CDR1 and CDR2 sequences are MDHEN and SYDVKM. The CDR3 has 14 residues. Trimming stripped 6 bases from V and 11 bases from J, with 17 bases between. The CDR3 DNA reads as TGTGCCAGCAGGGTGAGCGGGACAGGCCACGTCCTGACTTTC. Translation gives CASRVSGTGHVLTF.

This clonotype has more than one count but fewer than ten. This chain links TRBV6-2 or TRBV6-3 with TRBJ2-1; 7 bases map to TRBD2. Trimming at V came to 6 bases and at J to 1 base, leaving 3 bases not matched to a gene. Germline CDR1 and CDR2: MNHEY and SVGEGT. The CDR3 is 14 amino acids. CDR3 region: CASSNGGSYNEQFF. In nucleotides, the CDR3 is TGTGCCAGCAGCAACGGGGGGTCCTACAATGAGCAGTTCTTC.

The sample holds many counts of this clonotype. V and J are TRBV18 and TRBJ2-7, with 8 bases aligning to TRBD2. The CDR3 is made up of 13 amino acids. Germline values: CDR1 KGHSH, CDR2 LQKENI. The V segment lost 3 bases and the J segment 2 bases; nucleotides outside the gene matches: 0. This CDR3 is CASSPGLAYEQYF. In DNA form, the CDR3 reads TGTGCCAGCTCACCGGGACTAGCCTACGAGCAGTACTTC.

This clonotype was observed a handful of times. This chain uses TRBV30 with TRBJ2-1; TRBD2 matches 15 bases. Germline values: CDR1 GTSNPN, CDR2 SVGIG (reference sequence). This CDR3 contains 18 residues. The V gene end was trimmed by 4 bases and the J gene end by 8 bases; junction bases not matched to a gene: 15. CDR3 sequence: CAWNPSRTSGRVGYEQFF. In DNA form, the CDR3 reads TGTGCCTGGAATCCATCTCGGACTAGCGGGAGGGTCGGGTATGAGCAGTTCTTC.

This sequence joins TRBV10-3 and TRBJ2-2; 9 bases fit TRBD2. This CDR3 has 15 residues. Germline V lookup: CDR1 ENHRY, CDR2 SYGVKD. J lost 5 bases, V lost 4 bases, and 5 bases had no gene match. The CDR3 reads CAISGLAGHTGELFF. The CDR3 coding sequence is TGTGCCATCAGTGGCCTAGCGGGGCATACCGGGGAGCTGTTTTTT.

The chain is built from TRBV20-1 and TRBJ1-3; D might be TRBD1 (6 bases). V was trimmed by 2 bases and J by 2 bases, leaving 13 bases between them. The CDR3 runs 15 residues. The V gene's germline CDR1 is DFQATT and CDR2 SNEGSKA (reference sequence). DNA of the CDR3: TGCAGTGCTAGAACGGGACAAGTCCCTGGAAACACCATATATTTT. Translation: CSARTGQVPGNTIYF.